The present entry profiles one TCR beta chain with its context. The PCR had 60 Vbeta and 13 Jbeta primers. The protocol was immunoSEQ multiplex PCR, while the TCRdb copy is restricted to in-frame clones and leaves out a portion. In the table there are about 97,000 clones, 70% to 75% of which are singletons. The CDR3 has 13 residues. The J segment lost 9 bases and the V segment lost 0 bases, leaving 3 bases of the junction unmatched. Germline CDR1 and CDR2: LGHNA and YNFKEQ. The data were obtained in a study of cytomegalovirus exposure and HLA in healthy donors. The TCR comes from a man aged 40-55 years in good health and CMV-seronegative. Sequences were obtained from PBMCs. The genes are TRBV4-2 and TRBJ2-3; 7 nucleotides match TRBD2. The CDR3 is CASSQEGGTTQYF. The CDR3, as DNA: TGTGCCAGCAGCCAAGAGGGGGGGACGACGCAGTATTTT.